One and the same sample provided the 28 T cell receptor beta chains below, sequenced in a study of beta chain features in type 1 diabetes. The whole isolated RNA underwent reverse transcription, so sequencing captured expressed TCRB transcripts. Generated by immunoSEQ multiplex PCR, the TCRdb table keeps only in-frame clones and is missing some. Of under 900,000 clones in the sample, roughly a sixth were seen once. The sequencing input was naive CD4+ T cells from blood. These receptors were obtained from a woman under 30 in good health.

This clone has more than one count but fewer than ten. The chain combines TRBV5-1 with TRBJ2-7; D is unclear. This CDR3 spans 13 amino acids. CDR1 SGHRS and CDR2 YFSETQ come from the germline V gene. Trimming removed 2 bases from V and 4 bases from J, with 10 bases in between. The CDR3 reads CASSFVLGYEQYF. The CDR3 region has the DNA TGCGCCAGCAGCTTTGTTTTGGGATACGAGCAGTACTTC. Based on the CDR3 plus reference TRBV5-1 and TRBJ2-7, the full variable domain is KAGVTQTPRYLIKTRGQQVTLSCSPISGHRSVSWYQQTPGQGLQFLFEYFSETQRNKGNFPGRFSGRQFSNSRSEMNVSTLELGDSALYLCASSFVLGYEQYFGPGTRLTVT.

This rearrangement joins TRBV27 to TRBJ2-7; a possible D gene is TRBD2 (6 bases). V was pared by 8 bases and J by 3 bases, with 17 bases between. The CDR3 loop spans 14 amino acids. Germline-derived CDR1 and CDR2 are MNHEY and SMNVEV (reference sequence). CDR3: CASSLKGGLYEQYF. CDR3 sequence (DNA): TGTGCCAGCTCCCTTAAGGGAGGACTCTACGAGCAGTACTTC.

A few counts support this clone. The chain combines TRBV11-2 with TRBJ2-7, with D perhaps matching TRBD1 or TRBD2 (5 bases each). This CDR3 region has 14 residues. V shed 3 bases and J shed 4 bases, with 13 bases lying between them. The germline gives CDR1 SGHAT, CDR2 FQNNGV. CDR3 sequence: CASSFGTDGYEQYF. The CDR3 DNA reads as TGTGCCAGCAGCTTTGGGACGGACGGGTACGAGCAGTACTTC.

The genes are TRBV7-2 and TRBJ2-6, with D possibly TRBD1 on 6 matching bases. Trimming left V 4 bases short and J 4 bases short, with 14 bases between. Per germline, CDR1 SGHTA and CDR2 FQGNSA. The CDR3 consists of 16 residues. The CDR3 region is CASSSRGGAGANVLTF. Written as DNA, the CDR3 is TGTGCCAGCAGCTCTCGAGGGGGTGCGGGGGCCAACGTCCTGACTTTC.

The chain combines TRBV19 with TRBJ1-5, with D uncertain. The CDR3 spans 12 residues. V was pared by 7 bases and J by 3 bases, with 7 bases between. Germline CDR1 reads LNHDA; CDR2 reads SQIVND (reference sequence). This CDR3 is CASTGLNQPQHF. The CDR3, as DNA: TGTGCCAGTACAGGACTCAATCAGCCCCAGCATTTT.

As regards this clone: At one of its ends the junction is not consistent with the germline gene, which may arise from a read error. The chain links TRBV10-3 to TRBJ1-5; D unclear. CDR3 size: 14 residues. CDR1 and CDR2 (germline): ENHRY, SYGVKD. The CDR3 loop is CASSELISNQPQHF. The CDR3, as DNA: TGTGCCAGCAGTGAACTAATTTCCAATCAGCCCCAGCATTTT.

This chain connects TRBV27 to TRBJ2-1, with TRBD2 matching 7 bases. The CDR3 runs to 16 residues. V was clipped by 9 bases and J by 4 bases; unmatched bases: 15. Germline assignment: CDR1 MNHEY and CDR2 SMNVEV (reference sequence). The CDR3, as DNA: TGTGCCAGTAAAAACTGGGTGGCTAGCGGTTACAATGAGCAGTTCTTC. Amino acids: CASKNWVASGYNEQFF.

In its sample, this clone was seen a few times. The CDR3 DNA follows: TGTGCCAGCTCACCGGATATTGGCTCCTACAATGAGCAGTTCTTC. It codes for CASSPDIGSYNEQFF. The chain couples TRBV18 to TRBJ2-1; the D is unclear. The V end lost 3 bases, the J end lost 0 bases, and 9 bases lay between the germline ends. CDR1 KGHSH and CDR2 LQKENI come from the germline V gene. This CDR3 has 15 amino acids.

This clone has only a few counts. CDR3 loop: CASSWDRANYGYTF. Here the CDR3 DNA reads TGTGCCAGCAGCTGGGACAGAGCTAACTATGGCTACACCTTC. The V and J genes are TRBV5-6 and TRBJ1-2, with TRBD1 matching over 7 bases. J was trimmed by 0 bases and V by 3 bases; bases with no gene match: 2. Per the germline V gene, CDR1 is SGHDT and CDR2 is YYEEEE. The CDR3 extends over 14 amino acids.

The V gene is TRBV18, the J gene TRBJ2-1, with unresolved D. V lost 4 bases and J lost 0, with 13 bases in between. There are 16 residues in the CDR3. From germline, CDR1 is KGHSH and CDR2 LQKENI. CDR3 nucleotides: TGTGCCAGCTCACAATGGGCCTCCAGCTCCTACAATGAGCAGTTCTTC. Translation: CASSQWASSSYNEQFF.

The chain links TRBV27 to TRBJ2-1; 8 bases line up with TRBD2. From germline, CDR1 is MNHEY and CDR2 SMNVEV (reference sequence). V shed 3 bases and J 2 bases; nucleotides not matched to a gene: 3. This CDR3 comprises 15 residues. The CDR3 DNA is TGTGCCAGCAGTTTGGCGGGAGGAACCTACAATGAGCAGTTCTTC. Its protein product is CASSLAGGTYNEQFF.

Many counts were recorded for this clone. The rearrangement joins TRBV14 to TRBJ2-3; no reliable D call. The CDR3 is made up of 16 amino acids. Trimming took 2 bases from V and 2 from J, leaving 14 bases between them. The germline gives CDR1 SGHDN, CDR2 FVKESK. DNA of the CDR3: TGTGCCAGCAGCCAACGTTGGGGAACTAACACAGATACGCAGTATTTT. Translated: CASSQRWGTNTDTQYF.

Of note for this clone: The sample holds other DNA sequences that translate to the same CDR3. This chain uses TRBV7-2 with TRBJ2-3; no clear D. Germline assignment: CDR1 SGHTA and CDR2 FQGNSA. The CDR3 covers 14 residues. V dropped 0 bases and J dropped 2 bases, with 6 bases sitting between them. For the CDR3, the DNA is TGTGCCAGCAGCTTAGCAGGGAACACAGATACGCAGTATTTT. This translates into CASSLAGNTDTQYF.

V and J are TRBV2 and TRBJ2-1, with 9 bases fitting TRBD2. V gave up 6 bases and J gave up 1 base; unmatched junction bases: 16. The CDR3 has 19 amino acids. Looked up from germline, CDR1 is SNHLY and CDR2 is FYNNEI. The CDR3 DNA is TGTGCCAGCAGATCACTAGCGGGTGACAGAAGGGGGTCCTACAATGAGCAGTTCTTC. The encoded protein is CASRSLAGDRRGSYNEQFF.

The chain is built from TRBV5-6 and TRBJ2-5; D perhaps matches TRBD2 (6 bases). CDR1 and CDR2 from the germline V gene are SGHDT and YYEEEE. V shed 1 base and J shed 5 bases, with 12 bases lying between them. This CDR3 comprises 14 residues. CDR3 region: CASSLYRDLETQYF. DNA of the CDR3: TGTGCCAGCAGCTTGTATAGGGACTTGGAGACCCAGTACTTC. Variable domain in full (rest from reference TRBV5-6 and TRBJ2-5): DAGVTQSPTHLIKTRGQQVTLRCSPKSGHDTVSWYQQALGQGPQFIFQYYEEEERQRGNFPDRFSGHQFPNYSSELNVNALLLGDSALYLCASSLYRDLETQYFGPGTRLLVL.

V and J are TRBV15 and TRBJ2-5, with D unresolved. TRBJ2-7 explains the end of the DNA better; the J call may be wrong. Germline assignment: CDR1 LNHNV and CDR2 YYDKDF (reference sequence). This CDR3 spans 15 amino acids. The CDR3 loop reads CATSRDPIGLYEQYF. The CDR3 coding sequence is TGTGCCACCAGCAGGGATCCGATTGGCCTCTACGAGCAGTACTTC.

This clone has just a few counts. The gene calls are TRBV7-8 and TRBJ2-6; the match to TRBD1 covers 8 bases. Germline CDR1 reads SGHVS; CDR2 reads FQNEAQ. The V gene end was trimmed by 5 bases and the J gene end by 0 bases; junction bases not matched to a gene: 6. The CDR3 consists of 17 residues. The CDR3 region has the DNA TGTGCCAGCAGCAAGGACAGGGATTTCTCTGGGGCCAACGTCCTGACTTTC. Translation gives CASSKDRDFSGANVLTF.

The chain couples TRBV27 to TRBJ2-6; D is uncertain. Germline CDR1 MNHEY, CDR2 SMNVEV (reference sequence). This CDR3 spans 16 amino acids. V shed 7 bases and J shed 0 bases, with 13 bases lying between them. DNA of the CDR3: TGTGCCAGCAAGTTAGGCTTGAACTCTGGGGCCAACGTCCTGACTTTC. This gives the protein CASKLGLNSGANVLTF. The complete variable domain, with remaining parts taken from reference TRBV27 and TRBJ2-6, reads EAQVTQNPRYLITVTGKKLTVTCSQNMNHEYMSWYRQDPGLGLRQIYYSMNVEVTDKGDVPEGYKVSRKEKRNFPLILESPSPNQTSLYFCASKLGLNSGANVLTFGAGSRLTVL.

This clone showed up just a few times. The chain combines TRBV7-6 with TRBJ2-7, with D perhaps matching TRBD1 (6 bases). Germline values: CDR1 SGHVS, CDR2 FNYEAQ. This CDR3 has 14 residues. V lost 5 bases to trimming and J lost 2 bases, with 13 bases between them. CDR3 bases: TGTGCCAGCAGCCAGGGGCAGGCCCCCTACGAGCAGTACTTC. Translation: CASSQGQAPYEQYF.

There are a few counts of this clone. The V and J genes are TRBV7-2 and TRBJ2-7; D not resolved. Trimming removed 3 bases from V and 6 bases from J, with 9 bases in between. The germline CDR1 and CDR2 sequences are SGHTA and FQGNSA. The CDR3 sequence is 12 residues long. CDR3 bases: TGTGCCAGCAGCTTCATTATGAGCGAGCAGTACTTC. Translating gives CASSFIMSEQYF.

The chain has TRBV19 and TRBJ2-5; 13 bases fit TRBD2. V shed 8 bases and J 5 bases; nucleotides not matched to a gene: 8. The germline CDR1 and CDR2 sequences are LNHDA and SQIVND (reference sequence). This CDR3 has 15 amino acids. The CDR3 is CASGGLAGDRETQYF. The CDR3 DNA reads TGTGCCAGTGGCGGACTAGCGGGAGATAGGGAGACCCAGTACTTC.

This clone was seen a single time. The V call is TRBV19, the J call TRBJ1-1; 9 bases line up with TRBD1. V shed 3 bases and J 0 bases; nucleotides not matched to a gene: 8. CDR3 size: 17 residues. Germline lookup yields CDR1 LNHDA and CDR2 SQIVND (reference sequence). CDR3 amino acids: CASSIDRGSLLNTEAFF. In nucleotides, the CDR3 is TGTGCCAGTAGTATTGACAGGGGGAGTCTTCTGAACACTGAAGCTTTCTTT.

The table lists this clone with a few counts. The chain links TRBV6-6 to TRBJ2-3; TRBD2 matches 9 bases. The length of the CDR3 is 15 residues. Trimming removed 7 bases from V and 2 bases from J; junction bases left unmatched: 7. Germline assignment: CDR1 MNHNY and CDR2 SVGAGI (reference sequence). CDR3 amino acids: CASTGSGRSTDTQYF. The CDR3, as DNA: TGTGCCAGCACGGGAAGCGGGAGGTCCACAGATACGCAGTATTTT.

The chain employs TRBV7-2 and TRBJ2-7; the D is unclear. Looked up from germline, CDR1 is SGHTA and CDR2 is FQGNSA. V gave up 1 base and J gave up 3 bases, with 13 bases separating them. The CDR3 length is 15 residues. The CDR3 nucleotides read TGTGCCAGCAGCTTAGTCGACGGACCGGGCTACGAGCAGTACTTC. This sequence encodes CASSLVDGPGYEQYF.

This clone was seen a handful of times. The CDR3 DNA is TGTGCCAGCTCACCACTAGCGGAGAGCACAGATACGCAGTATTTT. This gives the protein CASSPLAESTDTQYF. The chain couples TRBV18 to TRBJ2-3; possibly TRBD2 for D (6 bases). The CDR3 is made up of 15 amino acids. Germline values: CDR1 KGHSH, CDR2 LQKENI. The V and J ends lost 1 base and 0 bases respectively, with 8 bases between them.

This clone was counted only a few times. Other DNA sequences in this specimen translate into the identical CDR3. The chain joins TRBV20-1 to TRBJ2-1; D is uncertain. Germline CDR1 and CDR2: DFQATT and SNEGSKA (reference sequence). Trimming took 4 bases from V and 3 from J, leaving 1 base between them. The CDR3 is 10 amino acids. CDR3 loop: CSAIYNEQFF. The CDR3 nucleotides read TGCAGTGCTATCTACAATGAGCAGTTCTTC.

This chain links TRBV6-1 with TRBJ1-2, with a possible D match to TRBD1 (5 bases). The CDR3 consists of 12 residues. The V gene's germline CDR1 is MNHNS and CDR2 SASEGT. With 7 bases removed from V and 4 bases from J, the gap between germline ends came to 10 bases. CDR3 in DNA: TGTGCCAGCAAGAGGGGCGCCTATGGCTACACCTTC. Protein product: CASKRGAYGYTF.

This clone was detected only a few times. The chain has TRBV19 and TRBJ1-5, with 11 bases matching TRBD1. Per the germline V gene, CDR1 is LNHDA and CDR2 is SQIVND (reference sequence). Unmatched junction bases numbered 3, after V lost 5 bases and J lost 6 bases. CDR3 length: 14 residues. CDR3 sequence (DNA): TGTGCCAGTAGTCCGGACAGGGGGCTTCAGCCCCAGCATTTT. Its protein is CASSPDRGLQPQHF. The full variable domain, completed using reference TRBV19 and TRBJ1-5, is DGGITQSPKYLFRKEGQNVTLSCEQNLNHDAMYWYRQDPGQGLRLIYYSQIVNDFQKGDIAEGYSVSREKKESFPLTVTSAQKNPTAFYLCASSPDRGLQPQHFGDGTRLSIL.